The rows below give T cell receptor beta chains drawn from one sample of a study of blood T cell repertoires in COVID-19. The assay was immunoSEQ multiplex PCR, and TCRdb's table has in-frame clones only and misses some. The table has roughly 130,000 clones, approximately 87% seen once; the top ten hold approximately 3.3%. The specimen was peripheral blood. All receptors derive from a woman aged 55-70 years with acute or convalescent COVID-19. CDR3s include the opening cysteine and the closing phenylalanine or tryptophan. Fields, in order: D gene, V gene, J gene, clone size, CDR3 protein, CDR3 DNA. The D gene is left open where the match is weak. Rows give clone size only sometimes, using once, few, many, or a class for an expanded clone.

d_gene: -; v_gene: TRBV10-1; j_gene: TRBJ2-7; abundance: -; CDR3aa: CASSEGGVTSSYEQYF; CDR3nt: TGCGCCAGCAGTGAAGGAGGAGTTACGAGCTCCTACGAGCAGTACTTC
d_gene: -; v_gene: TRBV5-1; j_gene: TRBJ2-1; abundance: -; CDR3aa: CASSLGGDNEQFF; CDR3nt: TGCGCCAGCAGCTTGGGCGGGGACAATGAGCAGTTCTTC
d_gene: TRBD2; v_gene: TRBV19; j_gene: TRBJ2-1; abundance: -; CDR3aa: CASKKLAGGENEQFF; CDR3nt: TGTGCCAGTAAGAAACTAGCGGGAGGAGAGAATGAGCAGTTCTTC
d_gene: TRBD1; v_gene: TRBV23-1; j_gene: TRBJ1-4; abundance: -; CDR3aa: CASSHPDPGGKVEKLFF; CDR3nt: TGCGCCAGCAGTCATCCGGATCCAGGGGGCAAAGTCGAAAAACTGTTTTTT
d_gene: TRBD2; v_gene: TRBV11-2; j_gene: TRBJ2-3; abundance: -; CDR3aa: CASSLVFAGASLTDTQYF; CDR3nt: TGTGCCAGCAGCTTAGTTTTCGCGGGAGCGAGTTTGACAGATACGCAGTATTTT
d_gene: TRBD1; v_gene: TRBV27; j_gene: TRBJ1-2; abundance: -; CDR3aa: CASSLSRDRGLGGTYGYTF; CDR3nt: TGTGCCAGCAGTTTATCGCGGGACAGGGGGCTAGGGGGGACATATGGCTACACCTTC
d_gene: -; v_gene: TRBV6-5; j_gene: TRBJ2-1; abundance: few; CDR3aa: CASSYRALAGAQEQFF; CDR3nt: TGTGCCAGCAGTTACCGGGCACTCGCAGGGGCTCAAGAGCAGTTCTTC
d_gene: -; v_gene: TRBV9; j_gene: TRBJ1-4; abundance: -; CDR3aa: CASSVGGGLLEKLFF; CDR3nt: TGTGCCAGCAGCGTAGGAGGAGGCCTCCTTGAAAAACTGTTTTTT
d_gene: TRBD1; v_gene: TRBV5-1; j_gene: TRBJ1-1; abundance: -; CDR3aa: CASSLDRGGMNTEAFF; CDR3nt: TGCGCCAGCAGCCTGGACAGGGGCGGGATGAACACTGAAGCTTTCTTT
d_gene: TRBD2; v_gene: TRBV7-6; j_gene: TRBJ2-5; abundance: -; CDR3aa: CASSLSGGPGETQYF; CDR3nt: TGTGCCAGCAGCTTATCGGGAGGGCCCGGGGAGACCCAGTACTTC
d_gene: TRBD1; v_gene: TRBV30; j_gene: TRBJ1-2; abundance: -; CDR3aa: CAWSGRTGYGYTF; CDR3nt: TGTGCCTGGAGTGGAAGGACAGGCTATGGCTACACCTTC
d_gene: -; v_gene: TRBV11-3; j_gene: TRBJ1-6; abundance: -; CDR3aa: CASSLIQPAPLHF; CDR3nt: TGTGCCAGCAGCTTAATACAGCCGGCACCCCTCCACTTT
d_gene: TRBD1; v_gene: TRBV19; j_gene: TRBJ1-3; abundance: -; CDR3aa: CASSPRQGTIRGDTIYF; CDR3nt: TGTGCCAGTAGTCCGCGACAGGGCACGATACGGGGAGACACCATATATTTT
d_gene: TRBD1; v_gene: TRBV10-2; j_gene: TRBJ1-5; abundance: once; CDR3aa: CASRFDRGNNQPQHF; CDR3nt: TGCGCCAGCAGATTTGACAGGGGTAACAATCAGCCCCAGCATTTT
d_gene: -; v_gene: TRBV15; j_gene: TRBJ1-2; abundance: -; CDR3aa: CATSEEQGPYGYTF; CDR3nt: TGTGCCACCAGCGAAGAACAGGGCCCCTATGGCTACACCTTC
d_gene: -; v_gene: TRBV7-3; j_gene: TRBJ1-1; abundance: -; CDR3aa: CASSRQPNTEAFF; CDR3nt: TGTGCCAGCAGTCGACAGCCGAACACTGAAGCTTTCTTT
d_gene: TRBD2; v_gene: TRBV5-1; j_gene: TRBJ2-2; abundance: -; CDR3aa: CASSTAGGNTGELFF; CDR3nt: TGCGCCAGCAGTACAGCGGGGGGAAACACCGGGGAGCTGTTTTTT
d_gene: TRBD1; v_gene: TRBV7-8; j_gene: TRBJ1-1; abundance: -; CDR3aa: CASSLEGTGGAGEAFF; CDR3nt: TGTGCCAGCAGCTTAGAGGGGACAGGGGGCGCGGGTGAAGCTTTCTTT
d_gene: TRBD1; v_gene: TRBV15; j_gene: TRBJ1-2; abundance: -; CDR3aa: CATSRDPATGAPYTF; CDR3nt: TGTGCCACCAGCAGAGATCCCGCGACAGGGGCTCCATACACCTTC
d_gene: TRBD1; v_gene: TRBV7-2; j_gene: TRBJ1-1; abundance: -; CDR3aa: CASSTGQGVTQAFF; CDR3nt: TGTGCCAGCAGCACTGGACAGGGGGTGACCCAAGCTTTCTTT
d_gene: -; v_gene: TRBV28; j_gene: TRBJ2-5; abundance: -; CDR3aa: CASSERAYRETQYF; CDR3nt: TGTGCCAGCAGTGAGCGGGCCTACCGAGAGACCCAGTACTTC
d_gene: -; v_gene: TRBV7-3; j_gene: TRBJ1-6; abundance: -; CDR3aa: CASSSTENSPLHF; CDR3nt: TGTGCCAGCAGCTCCACAGAGAATTCACCCCTCCACTTT
d_gene: -; v_gene: TRBV7-9; j_gene: TRBJ1-5; abundance: -; CDR3aa: CASSLVAGAGNQPQHF; CDR3nt: TGTGCCAGCAGCTTAGTTGCAGGGGCGGGCAATCAGCCCCAGCATTTT
d_gene: -; v_gene: TRBV12-3/TRBV12-4; j_gene: TRBJ2-3; abundance: -; CDR3aa: CASSLRAKTQYF; CDR3nt: TGTGCCAGCAGTTTACGAGCTAAAACGCAGTATTTT
d_gene: TRBD2; v_gene: TRBV6-5; j_gene: TRBJ2-3; abundance: -; CDR3aa: CASSFAGDSTDTQYF; CDR3nt: TGTGCCAGCTCTTTCGCGGGAGATAGCACAGATACGCAGTATTTT
d_gene: -; v_gene: TRBV19; j_gene: TRBJ2-5; abundance: -; CDR3aa: CASSQGNQETQYF; CDR3nt: TGTGCCAGTAGCCAGGGGAACCAAGAGACCCAGTACTTC
d_gene: TRBD1; v_gene: TRBV9; j_gene: TRBJ1-4; abundance: -; CDR3aa: CASSRDRVDEKLFF; CDR3nt: TGTGCCAGCAGCCGTGACAGGGTTGATGAAAAACTGTTTTTT
d_gene: -; v_gene: TRBV6-1; j_gene: TRBJ2-1; abundance: -; CDR3aa: CASSFTRNNEQFF; CDR3nt: TGTGCCAGCAGTTTCACTAGAAACAATGAGCAGTTCTTC
d_gene: TRBD1; v_gene: TRBV4-1; j_gene: TRBJ2-1; abundance: -; CDR3aa: CASSQDGQGKDNEQFF; CDR3nt: TGCGCCAGCAGCCAAGATGGACAGGGCAAAGACAATGAGCAGTTCTTC
d_gene: TRBD1; v_gene: TRBV5-4; j_gene: TRBJ2-7; abundance: once; CDR3aa: CASNVPGQGSVSF; CDR3nt: TGTGCCAGCAACGTCCCGGGACAGGGGTCGGTAAGCTTC
d_gene: TRBD1; v_gene: TRBV14; j_gene: TRBJ2-5; abundance: -; CDR3aa: CASSHGQGGETQYF; CDR3nt: TGTGCCAGCAGTCACGGACAGGGTGGGGAGACCCAGTACTTC
d_gene: TRBD1; v_gene: TRBV4-2; j_gene: TRBJ2-4; abundance: -; CDR3aa: CASSPGQGGNIQYF; CDR3nt: TGTGCCAGCAGCCCAGGACAGGGCGGAAACATTCAGTACTTC
d_gene: -; v_gene: TRBV18; j_gene: TRBJ1-1; abundance: -; CDR3aa: CASSPPGQPNTEAFF; CDR3nt: TGTGCCAGCTCACCACCTGGACAACCGAACACTGAAGCTTTCTTT
d_gene: -; v_gene: TRBV29-1; j_gene: TRBJ2-3; abundance: -; CDR3aa: CSVALPGTDTQYF; CDR3nt: TGCAGCGTTGCACTACCCGGCACAGATACGCAGTATTTT
d_gene: -; v_gene: TRBV6-5; j_gene: TRBJ2-3; abundance: -; CDR3aa: CASSYAEGRTDTQYF; CDR3nt: TGTGCCAGCAGTTATGCTGAGGGAAGAACAGATACGCAGTATTTT
d_gene: -; v_gene: TRBV5-4; j_gene: TRBJ1-1; abundance: -; CDR3aa: CASSTGLENTEAFF; CDR3nt: TGTGCCAGCAGCACGGGACTGGAGAACACTGAAGCTTTCTTT
d_gene: -; v_gene: TRBV28; j_gene: TRBJ1-2; abundance: few; CDR3aa: CASNGGRDGGYTF; CDR3nt: TGTGCCAGCAATGGGGGCAGGGACGGTGGCTACACCTTC
d_gene: TRBD1; v_gene: TRBV18; j_gene: TRBJ2-3; abundance: once; CDR3aa: CASSPLGRTGKSTDTQYF; CDR3nt: TGTGCCAGCTCACCTCTAGGAAGGACAGGGAAAAGCACAGATACGCAGTATTTT
d_gene: -; v_gene: TRBV9; j_gene: TRBJ1-6; abundance: -; CDR3aa: CASSAEGGASSYNSPLHF; CDR3nt: TGTGCCAGCAGCGCCGAGGGGGGGGCCAGCTCCTATAATTCACCCCTCCACTTT
d_gene: -; v_gene: TRBV11-2; j_gene: TRBJ1-4; abundance: -; CDR3aa: CASSLMVSGGEKLFF; CDR3nt: TGTGCCAGCAGCTTAATGGTCTCAGGAGGGGAAAAACTGTTTTTT
d_gene: TRBD2; v_gene: TRBV9; j_gene: TRBJ2-7; abundance: -; CDR3aa: CASSVERGTIYEQYF; CDR3nt: TGTGCCAGCAGCGTAGAGCGGGGGACTATCTACGAGCAGTACTTC
d_gene: TRBD2; v_gene: TRBV4-2; j_gene: TRBJ2-3; abundance: -; CDR3aa: CASSQEKGLAGGYTDTQYF; CDR3nt: TGTGCCAGCAGCCAAGAAAAGGGACTAGCGGGAGGGTACACAGATACGCAGTATTTT
d_gene: -; v_gene: TRBV7-9; j_gene: TRBJ2-7; abundance: once; CDR3aa: CASSLGGTLAYEQYF; CDR3nt: TGTGCCAGCAGCTTAGGTGGGACACTAGCCTACGAGCAGTACTTC
d_gene: TRBD1; v_gene: TRBV3-1/TRBV3-2; j_gene: TRBJ1-6; abundance: -; CDR3aa: CASSQEGGTGLNSPLHF; CDR3nt: TGTGCCAGCAGCCAAGAAGGCGGGACAGGGTTGAATTCACCCCTCCACTTT
d_gene: -; v_gene: TRBV5-1; j_gene: TRBJ1-1; abundance: -; CDR3aa: CASSLDGGRTEAFF; CDR3nt: TGCGCCAGCAGCTTGGACGGGGGGCGGACTGAAGCTTTCTTT
d_gene: TRBD1; v_gene: TRBV29-1; j_gene: TRBJ2-1; abundance: -; CDR3aa: CSVTPGQGGEQFF; CDR3nt: TGCAGCGTTACCCCGGGACAGGGGGGGGAGCAGTTCTTC
d_gene: -; v_gene: TRBV2; j_gene: TRBJ1-5; abundance: -; CDR3aa: CASSEQGGNQPQHF; CDR3nt: TGTGCCAGCAGTGAGCAGGGTGGCAATCAGCCCCAGCATTTT
d_gene: TRBD2; v_gene: TRBV19; j_gene: TRBJ2-2; abundance: -; CDR3aa: CASSGLAASNTGELFF; CDR3nt: TGTGCCAGTAGTGGACTAGCGGCCTCGAACACCGGGGAGCTGTTTTTT
d_gene: -; v_gene: TRBV27; j_gene: TRBJ2-3; abundance: -; CDR3aa: CASSGMKKVTQYF; CDR3nt: TGTGCCAGCAGCGGGATGAAAAAAGTTACGCAGTATTTT
d_gene: -; v_gene: TRBV6-5; j_gene: TRBJ2-3; abundance: -; CDR3aa: CASRSGGNTQYF; CDR3nt: TGTGCCAGCCGCTCAGGAGGGAATACGCAGTATTTT
d_gene: -; v_gene: TRBV4-1; j_gene: TRBJ1-2; abundance: -; CDR3aa: CASSQVRDNNYGYTF; CDR3nt: TGCGCCAGCAGCCAAGTTCGGGACAACAACTATGGCTACACCTTC
d_gene: -; v_gene: TRBV5-1; j_gene: TRBJ2-1; abundance: -; CDR3aa: CASSRLGGMGYNEQFF; CDR3nt: TGCGCCAGCAGCCGGTTAGGAGGCATGGGCTACAATGAGCAGTTCTTC
d_gene: -; v_gene: TRBV6-5; j_gene: TRBJ1-6; abundance: -; CDR3aa: CASRPSFSTNSPLHF; CDR3nt: TGTGCCAGCAGGCCGAGCTTTTCCACTAATTCACCCCTCCACTTT